The 32 T cell receptor beta chains in this list originate from one sample, sequenced in a study of OX40 agonist ivuxolimab in advanced cancers. The protocol was immunoSEQ multiplex PCR, while the TCRdb copy is restricted to in-frame clones and leaves out a portion. This sample has some 54,000 clones, with approximately 85% found just once. The sequencing used CD4+ or CD8+ T cells sorted from blood, collected in a trial of the OX40 agonist ivuxolimab. These receptors were taken from an adult with an advanced solid tumor such as melanoma, head and neck, liver or kidney cancer.

This clone was recorded once. The chain is built from TRBV19 and TRBJ2-7, with 9 bases lining up with TRBD1. Looked up from germline, CDR1 is LNHDA and CDR2 is SQIVND (reference sequence). The ends lost 7 bases at V and 3 bases at J; junction bases unmatched: 10. The CDR3 totals 15 residues. CDR3 nucleotides: TGTGCCAGTATCGGATCGGGGACAGGGCACTACGAGCAGTACTTC. Protein sequence: CASIGSGTGHYEQYF.

The V call is TRBV10-1, the J call TRBJ2-7, with D possibly being TRBD1 or TRBD2 (6 bases each). The CDR3 has 15 residues. Trimming cost V 2 bases and J 3 bases, with 14 bases left between them. Germline V gives CDR1 WNHNN, CDR2 SYGVQD (reference sequence). The CDR3 sequence is CASSEGAGEVYEQYF. CDR3 DNA: TGCGCCAGCAGTGAGGGTGCAGGGGAGGTCTACGAGCAGTACTTC.

V is TRBV4-1 and J is TRBJ2-5; D is uncertain. Trimming shortened V by 2 bases and J by 1 base, and 11 bases separated the two germline ends. The CDR3 has 15 residues. Germline CDR1 reads MGHRA; CDR2 reads YSYEKL. This CDR3 reads CASSQNIQAQETQYF. The DNA for the CDR3 is TGCGCCAGCAGCCAAAATATTCAGGCCCAAGAGACCCAGTACTTC.

The gene calls are TRBV5-5 and TRBJ2-5; D is perhaps TRBD2 (5 bases). Germline values: CDR1 SGHKS, CDR2 YYEKEE (reference sequence). The length of the CDR3 is 16 residues. Deletions cut 7 bases from V and 1 base from J, with 20 bases between. The CDR3 coding sequence is TGTGCCAGCTGCAAGTTCGGAGGTGGAGGCCAAGAGACCCAGTACTTC. As protein: CASCKFGGGGQETQYF.

This chain links TRBV2 with TRBJ2-3; no clear D. CDR1 is SNHLY and CDR2 is FYNNEI in the germline V gene. V lost 8 bases, J lost 2 bases, and 14 bases lay in between. CDR3 length: 14 amino acids. In nucleotides, the CDR3 is TGTGCCAGCCGAGTTGCAGGCCTCACAGATACGCAGTATTTT. It is translated as CASRVAGLTDTQYF.

This rearrangement joins TRBV6-1 to TRBJ1-5; 10 nucleotides agree with TRBD1. CDR1 and CDR2 (germline): MNHNS, SASEGT. The CDR3 totals 14 residues. V shed 6 bases and J 4 bases; nucleotides not matched to a gene: 3. The chain's CDR3 is CASSRGQGNQPQHF. CDR3 coding DNA: TGTGCCAGCAGCCGGGGACAGGGGAATCAGCCCCAGCATTTT.

The chain links TRBV7-9 to TRBJ2-3, with D possibly matching TRBD2 (6 bases). Germline assignment: CDR1 SEHNR and CDR2 FQNEAQ (reference sequence). Trimming pared 3 bases from V and 10 bases from J, leaving 20 bases between. The CDR3 runs to 15 residues. Written as DNA, the CDR3 is TGTGCCAGCAGCTTGACAGTCACCCCAGGAGGGGCGCAGTATTTT. Protein sequence: CASSLTVTPGGAQYF.

J is TRBJ2-2 and V is TRBV5-1, with 9 bases matching TRBD1. V trimming: 10 bases; J trimming: 3 bases; junction bases outside the gene matches: 10. Germline V CDR1 and CDR2: SGHRS, YFSETQ. This CDR3 region has 15 residues. The CDR3 DNA reads as TGCGCCGGCAAAACAGGGGGCAGAGACACCGGGGAGCTGTTTTTT. This codes for CAGKTGGRDTGELFF.

The V call is TRBV11-2, the J call TRBJ2-2; D not resolved. This CDR3 spans 14 amino acids. V was clipped by 0 bases and J by 6 bases, with 8 bases between them. Germline V CDR1 and CDR2: SGHAT, FQNNGV. The CDR3 is CASSLDTTSGELFF. The CDR3 nucleotides are TGTGCCAGCAGCTTAGACACCACTTCCGGGGAGCTGTTTTTT.

The chain combines TRBV7-8 with TRBJ2-7; weak D call: TRBD2 (5 bases). This CDR3 has 12 residues. Trimming took 5 bases from V and 1 from J, leaving 6 bases between them. CDR1 and CDR2 (germline): SGHVS, FQNEAQ. The CDR3 bases are TGTGCCAGCAGCGGAGGTTCCTACGAGCAGTACTTC. It is translated as CASSGGSYEQYF. The full variable domain, in which reference TRBV7-8 and TRBJ2-7 provide the parts outside the CDR3, is GAGVSQSPRYKVAKRGQDVALRCDPISGHVSLFWYQQALGQGPEFLTYFQNEAQLDKSGLPSDRFFAERPEGSVSTLKIQRTQQEDSAVYLCASSGGSYEQYFGPGTRLTVT.

This chain joins TRBV11-3 and TRBJ1-1; tentatively, D is TRBD1 (5 bases). The CDR3 runs to 15 residues. V was clipped by 5 bases and J by 6 bases, with 19 bases between them. Per germline, CDR1 SGHNT and CDR2 YENEEA. The CDR3 sequence is CASSARGTFPAEAFF. DNA of the CDR3: TGTGCCAGCAGCGCCCGGGGGACCTTCCCAGCTGAAGCTTTCTTT.

The chain couples TRBV27 to TRBJ2-2; D is ambiguous. Germline V gene sequence: CDR1 MNHEY, CDR2 SMNVEV (reference sequence). V was trimmed by 3 bases and J by 8 bases, leaving 7 bases between them. The CDR3 runs to 12 residues. In DNA, the CDR3 is TGTGCCAGCAGTTTTAGGTCTGGGGAGCTGTTTTTT. Protein: CASSFRSGELFF.

This chain links TRBV10-3 with TRBJ2-7, with D tentatively TRBD2 (7 bases). The CDR3 loop spans 15 amino acids. Trimming took 7 bases from V and 4 from J, leaving 20 bases between them. CDR1 ENHRY and CDR2 SYGVKD come from the germline V gene. The CDR3 reads CAIKEGGEGDYEQYF. CDR3 bases: TGTGCCATCAAAGAGGGCGGGGAGGGGGATTACGAGCAGTACTTC.

This clone has only one observation. In DNA form, the CDR3 reads TGTGCCAGCAGCCGATGGACAGGGTTTAACACTGAAGCTTTCTTT. Amino acids: CASSRWTGFNTEAFF. This chain uses TRBV14 with TRBJ1-1, with 8 bases lining up with TRBD1. This CDR3 has 15 amino acids. CDR1 is SGHDN and CDR2 is FVKESK in the germline V gene. Losses at the gene ends were 4 bases for V and 2 bases for J; bases not matched to a gene: 6.

The chain is built from TRBV5-1 and TRBJ2-7; TRBD1 matches at 12 bases. V lost 4 bases to trimming and J lost 6 bases; unmatched junction nucleotides: 8. Germline V gene sequence: CDR1 SGHRS, CDR2 YFSETQ. The CDR3 length is 15 residues. The CDR3, as DNA: TGCGCCAGCAGCCGGGGACAGGGGGCGTACTCCGAGCAGTACTTC. This encodes CASSRGQGAYSEQYF.

V gene TRBV28 combines with J gene TRBJ1-2; D might be TRBD1 (5 bases). Per germline, CDR1 MDHEN and CDR2 SYDVKM. The CDR3 totals 13 residues. CDR3 loop: CVSGTSSTHGYTF. CDR3 nucleotide sequence: TGTGTCTCCGGGACTTCTAGCACCCATGGCTACACCTTC.

The CDR3: CASHRDYQETQYF. CDR3 bases: TGTGCCAGTCACCGGGACTACCAAGAGACCCAGTACTTC. The chain is built from TRBV2 and TRBJ2-5; possible D gene TRBD2, 6 bases. V was trimmed by 9 bases and J by 0 bases, leaving 11 bases between them. Germline V gene data show CDR1 as SNHLY and CDR2 as FYNNEI. This CDR3 is built from 13 residues. Filled out from reference TRBV2 and TRBJ2-5, the complete variable domain reads EPEVTQTPSHQVTQMGQEVILRCVPISNHLYFYWYRQILGQKVEFLVSFYNNEISEKSEIFDDQFSVERPDGSNFTLKIRSTKLEDSAMYFCASHRDYQETQYFGPGTRLLVL.

The chain couples TRBV6-1 to TRBJ2-5; D uncertain. The V gene lost 2 bases and the J gene lost 4 bases, with 8 bases spanning the gap. Germline loops: CDR1 MNHNS, CDR2 SASEGT. CDR3 length: 13 amino acids. In DNA form, the CDR3 reads TGTGCCAGCAGTGAATTCAAGACAGAGACCCAGTACTTC. Residues: CASSEFKTETQYF.

CDR3 amino acids: CASSPRSPAERGYTF. CDR3 bases: TGTGCCAGCAGTCCAAGGTCTCCAGCGGAAAGAGGCTACACCTTC. This rearrangement joins TRBV4-2 to TRBJ1-2; D not resolved. The CDR3 has 15 residues. Between the trimmed V and J ends, which lost 6 bases and 8 bases, there was a span of 22 bases. Germline V gene data show CDR1 as LGHNA and CDR2 as YNFKEQ.

The chain carries TRBV5-8 and TRBJ1-4; D ambiguous. With 5 bases removed from V and 11 bases from J, the gap between germline ends came to 19 bases. Germline V gene sequence: CDR1 SGHTS, CDR2 YDEGEE. CDR3 length: 14 residues. The CDR3 here is CASSRSVLFGKLFF. The CDR3 DNA is TGTGCCAGCAGTCGGTCAGTTCTATTCGGGAAACTGTTTTTT.

This clone was detected only once. The chain has TRBV29-1 and TRBJ1-2; D possibly corresponds to TRBD1 (5 bases). Trimming removed 4 bases from V and 8 bases from J, with 17 bases in between. CDR3 length equals 13 residues. Looked up from germline, CDR1 is SQVTM and CDR2 is ANQGSEA. CDR3 in amino acids: CSVVKGQSLGYTF. The CDR3 DNA reads as TGCAGCGTTGTGAAGGGGCAGTCCCTGGGCTACACCTTC.

V usage is TRBV5-1 and J usage is TRBJ2-2; no clear D. This CDR3 has 16 residues. Germline V lookup: CDR1 SGHRS, CDR2 YFSETQ. Trimming pared 0 bases from V and 5 bases from J, leaving 14 bases between. The CDR3: CASSLDSDGETGELFF. The CDR3 nucleotides are TGCGCCAGCAGCTTGGACTCGGACGGAGAAACCGGGGAGCTGTTTTTT.

This clone occurred a few times. The V and J genes are TRBV11-2 and TRBJ1-1; D is unresolved. In germline, CDR1 is SGHAT, CDR2 FQNNGV. The CDR3 runs 16 residues. Trimming took off 2 bases at V and 1 base at J, with 14 bases between the two ends. CDR3 residues: CASSLRMGERNTEAFF. The CDR3 nucleotides are TGTGCCAGCAGCTTACGGATGGGCGAGCGGAACACTGAAGCTTTCTTT.

The V gene is TRBV7-2, the J gene TRBJ2-7; unclear D gene. V was shortened by 5 bases and J by 7 bases, with 12 bases between the two germline ends. Germline loops: CDR1 SGHTA, CDR2 FQGNSA. This CDR3 contains 12 residues. CDR3 DNA sequence: TGTGCCAGCAGCCCGAGACTCGGGGAGCAGTACTTC. This encodes CASSPRLGEQYF.

This chain uses TRBV30 with TRBJ2-7; TRBD2 matches 9 bases. With 2 bases clipped from V and 6 bases from J, the junction kept 14 bases outside the gene matches. This CDR3 has 16 amino acids. The germline V gene encodes CDR1 GTSNPN and CDR2 SVGIG (reference sequence). The CDR3 here is CAWSRLAGATPSEQYF. The CDR3 DNA reads TGTGCCTGGAGTAGGTTAGCGGGGGCGACGCCTAGCGAGCAGTACTTC.

The rearrangement uses TRBV6-6 and TRBJ2-2; D may be TRBD2 (5 bases). Germline values: CDR1 MNHNY, CDR2 SVGAGI (reference sequence). Deletions cut 6 bases from V and 4 bases from J, with 12 bases between. This CDR3 spans 14 amino acids. This CDR3 is CASRRGGGTGELFF. The DNA of the CDR3 is TGTGCCAGCAGGCGCGGTGGAGGCACCGGGGAGCTGTTTTTT.

This clone turned up a few times. The chain uses TRBV28 and TRBJ2-1; a weak D match, TRBD2 (5 bases). CDR1 and CDR2 (germline): MDHEN, SYDVKM. V lost 6 bases to trimming and J lost 0 bases, with 12 bases between them. CDR3 size: 15 residues. CDR3 nucleotide sequence: TGTGCCAGCAGGGAGGTAGCGAGCTCCTACAATGAGCAGTTCTTC. Protein product: CASREVASSYNEQFF. Filled out from reference TRBV28 and TRBJ2-1, the complete variable domain reads DVKVTQSSRYLVKRTGEKVFLECVQDMDHENMFWYRQDPGLGLRLIYFSYDVKMKEKGDIPEGYSVSREKKERFSLILESASTNQTSMYLCASREVASSYNEQFFGPGTRLTVL.

This chain uses TRBV28 with TRBJ1-4; D perhaps matches TRBD1 (6 bases). Germline V gene lookup returns CDR1 MDHEN and CDR2 SYDVKM. The germline V and J ends were trimmed by 5 bases and 6 bases, with 25 bases remaining between them. The CDR3 runs 18 residues. CDR3 protein: CASSPQYGTPGAHEKLFF. CDR3 DNA: TGTGCCAGCAGTCCACAATACGGGACACCCGGGGCGCATGAAAAACTGTTTTTT.

V is TRBV18 and J is TRBJ2-1; TRBD2 matches 14 bases. CDR1 and CDR2 (germline): KGHSH, LQKENI. The CDR3 has 20 amino acids. V lost 6 bases, J lost 4 bases, and 17 bases stayed unmatched. CDR3 sequence (DNA): TGTGCCAGCTCCCGCTCAGGGACTAGCGGGAGTTTTGCCCAATACAATGAGCAGTTCTTC. This sequence encodes CASSRSGTSGSFAQYNEQFF. The entire variable domain, with the rest obtained from reference TRBV18 and TRBJ2-1, is as follows: NAGVMQNPRHLVRRRGQEARLRCSPMKGHSHVYWYRQLPEEGLKFMVYLQKENIIDESGMPKERFSAEFPKEGPSILRIQQVVRGDSAAYFCASSRSGTSGSFAQYNEQFFGPGTRLTVL.

The chain combines TRBV18 with TRBJ2-7; D unclear. V was trimmed by 1 base and J by 4 bases, leaving 5 bases between them. Germline V lookup: CDR1 KGHSH, CDR2 LQKENI. CDR3 size: 12 residues. DNA of the CDR3: TGTGCCAGCTCACCACTAGGGTACGAGCAGTACTTC. It encodes CASSPLGYEQYF. Combining the CDR3 with reference TRBV18 and TRBJ2-7 gives the whole variable domain NAGVMQNPRHLVRRRGQEARLRCSPMKGHSHVYWYRQLPEEGLKFMVYLQKENIIDESGMPKERFSAEFPKEGPSILRIQQVVRGDSAAYFCASSPLGYEQYFGPGTRLTVT.

The chain combines TRBV6-5 with TRBJ2-7; D not certain. Trimming pared 5 bases from V and 5 bases from J, leaving 19 bases between. This CDR3 region has 15 residues. CDR1 and CDR2 (germline): MNHEY, SVGAGI. The CDR3 DNA sequence: TGTGCCAGCAGTCAAGGCATGAGCCCTGGGGACGAGCAGTACTTC. Encoded protein: CASSQGMSPGDEQYF.

J is TRBJ2-7 and V is TRBV6-1; D perhaps matches TRBD1 (5 bases). The CDR3 loop spans 14 amino acids. With 8 bases removed from V and 1 base from J, the gap between germline ends came to 15 bases. Germline CDR1 and CDR2: MNHNS and SASEGT. The CDR3 sequence: CASAPRRDSYEQYF. The CDR3 DNA follows: TGTGCCAGCGCCCCTCGCAGGGATTCCTACGAGCAGTACTTC.